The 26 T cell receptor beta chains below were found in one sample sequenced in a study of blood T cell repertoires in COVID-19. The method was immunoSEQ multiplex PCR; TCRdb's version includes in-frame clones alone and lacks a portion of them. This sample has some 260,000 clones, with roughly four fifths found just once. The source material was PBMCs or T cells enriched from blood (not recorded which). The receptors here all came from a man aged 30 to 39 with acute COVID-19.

CDR3 sequence reads: CASRPGGAYGYTF. The CDR3 bases are TGTGCCAGTAGACCAGGGGGCGCCTACGGCTACACCTTC. The chain is built from TRBV19 and TRBJ1-2; 8 bases map to TRBD1. CDR3 length equals 13 residues. V trimming: 6 bases; J trimming: 8 bases; junction bases outside the gene matches: 8. From germline, CDR1 is LNHDA and CDR2 SQIVND (reference sequence).

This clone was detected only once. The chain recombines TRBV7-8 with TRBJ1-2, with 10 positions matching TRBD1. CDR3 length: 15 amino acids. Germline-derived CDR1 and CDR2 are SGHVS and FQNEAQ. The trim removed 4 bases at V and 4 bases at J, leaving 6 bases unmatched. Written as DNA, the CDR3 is TGTGCCAGCAGCTGGGGACAGGGGACCCCCTATGGCTACACCTTC. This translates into CASSWGQGTPYGYTF.

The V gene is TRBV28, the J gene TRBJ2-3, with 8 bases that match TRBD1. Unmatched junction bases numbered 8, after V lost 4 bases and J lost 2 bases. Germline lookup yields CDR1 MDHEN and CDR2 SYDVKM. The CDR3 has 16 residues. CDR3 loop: CASSSAGTGHTDTQYF. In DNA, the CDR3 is TGTGCCAGCAGTTCTGCCGGGACAGGTCACACAGATACGCAGTATTTT.

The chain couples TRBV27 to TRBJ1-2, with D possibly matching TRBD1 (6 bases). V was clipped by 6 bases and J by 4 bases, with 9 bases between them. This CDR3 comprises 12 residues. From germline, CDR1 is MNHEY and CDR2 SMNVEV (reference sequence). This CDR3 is CASRGGGYGYTF. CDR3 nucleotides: TGTGCCAGCAGAGGGGGGGGCTATGGCTACACCTTC.

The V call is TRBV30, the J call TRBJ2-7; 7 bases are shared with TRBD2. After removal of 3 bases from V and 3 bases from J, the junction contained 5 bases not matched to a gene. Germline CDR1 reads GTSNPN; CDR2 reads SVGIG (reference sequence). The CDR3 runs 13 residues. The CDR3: CAWSDGGVYEQYV. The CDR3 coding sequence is TGTGCCTGGAGCGATGGGGGGGTCTACGAGCAGTACGTC.

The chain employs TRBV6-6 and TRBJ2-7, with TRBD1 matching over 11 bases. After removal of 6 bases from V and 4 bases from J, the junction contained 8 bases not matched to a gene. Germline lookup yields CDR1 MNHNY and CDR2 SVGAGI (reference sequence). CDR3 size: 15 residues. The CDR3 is CASRPSGTGGYEQYV. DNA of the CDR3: TGTGCCAGCAGGCCCTCCGGGACAGGGGGTTACGAGCAGTACGTC.

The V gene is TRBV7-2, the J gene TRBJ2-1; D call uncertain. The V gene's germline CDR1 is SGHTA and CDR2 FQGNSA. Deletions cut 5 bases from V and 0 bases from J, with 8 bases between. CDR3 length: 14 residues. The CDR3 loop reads CASSPSGSYNEQFF. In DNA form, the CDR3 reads TGTGCCAGCAGCCCGTCGGGCTCCTACAATGAGCAGTTCTTC.

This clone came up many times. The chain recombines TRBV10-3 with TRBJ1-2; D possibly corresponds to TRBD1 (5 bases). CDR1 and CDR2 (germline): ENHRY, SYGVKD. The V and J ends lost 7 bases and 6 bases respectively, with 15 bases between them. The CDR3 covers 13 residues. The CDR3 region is CAINPGNADGYTF. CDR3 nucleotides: TGTGCCATCAACCCAGGGAATGCTGATGGCTACACCTTC.

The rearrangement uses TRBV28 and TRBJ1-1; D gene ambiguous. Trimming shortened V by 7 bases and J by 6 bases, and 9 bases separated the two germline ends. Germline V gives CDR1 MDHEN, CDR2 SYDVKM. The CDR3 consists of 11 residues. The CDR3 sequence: CASKLQAEAFF. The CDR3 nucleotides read TGTGCCAGCAAGCTTCAGGCTGAAGCTTTCTTT.

CDR3 loop: CASSTHRLTNQPQHF. The CDR3 DNA is TGTGCCAGTAGTACACACAGGTTGACGAATCAGCCCCAGCATTTT. The rearrangement joins TRBV19 to TRBJ1-5; D may be TRBD1 (5 bases). Per the germline V gene, CDR1 is LNHDA and CDR2 is SQIVND (reference sequence). V gave up 4 bases and J gave up 4 bases, with 14 bases separating them. The length of the CDR3 is 15 residues. The entire variable domain, with the rest obtained from reference TRBV19 and TRBJ1-5, is as follows: DGGITQSPKYLFRKEGQNVTLSCEQNLNHDAMYWYRQDPGQGLRLIYYSQIVNDFQKGDIAEGYSVSREKKESFPLTVTSAQKNPTAFYLCASSTHRLTNQPQHFGDGTRLSIL.

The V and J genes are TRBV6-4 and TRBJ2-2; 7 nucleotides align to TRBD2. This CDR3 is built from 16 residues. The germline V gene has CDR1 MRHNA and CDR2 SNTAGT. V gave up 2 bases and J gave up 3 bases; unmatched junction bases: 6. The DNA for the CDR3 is TGTGCCAGCAGTGACATCTCTAGCGGACACACCGGGGAGCTGTTTTTT. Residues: CASSDISSGHTGELFF.

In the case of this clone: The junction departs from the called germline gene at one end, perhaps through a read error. The chain's CDR3 is CASATGVNEKLFF. In nucleotides, the CDR3 is TGTGCCAGCGCGACAGGCGTCAATGAAAAACTGTTTTTT. The chain links TRBV5-1 to TRBJ1-4, with D possibly TRBD1 on 6 matching bases. Germline loops: CDR1 SGHRS, CDR2 YFSETQ. CDR3 length: 13 residues.

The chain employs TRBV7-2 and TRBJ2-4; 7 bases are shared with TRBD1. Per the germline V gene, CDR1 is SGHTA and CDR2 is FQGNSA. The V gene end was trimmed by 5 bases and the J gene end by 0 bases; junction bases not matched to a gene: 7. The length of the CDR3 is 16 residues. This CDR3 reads CASSLYRGLAKNIQYF. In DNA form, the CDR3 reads TGTGCCAGCAGCCTTTACAGGGGATTAGCCAAAAACATTCAGTACTTC.

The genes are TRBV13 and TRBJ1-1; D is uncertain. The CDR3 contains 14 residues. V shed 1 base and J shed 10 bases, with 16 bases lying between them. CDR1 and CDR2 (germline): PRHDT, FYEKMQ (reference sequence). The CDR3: CASSLESGRRGAFF. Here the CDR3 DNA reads TGTGCCAGCAGCTTAGAATCGGGGAGGAGAGGAGCTTTCTTT.

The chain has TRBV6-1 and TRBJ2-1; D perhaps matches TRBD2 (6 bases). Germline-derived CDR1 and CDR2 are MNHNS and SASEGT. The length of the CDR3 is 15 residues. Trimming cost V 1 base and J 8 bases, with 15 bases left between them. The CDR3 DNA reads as TGTGCCAGCAGTGAAGGGACGGGGGATCCTCATGAGCAGTTCTTC. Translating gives CASSEGTGDPHEQFF.

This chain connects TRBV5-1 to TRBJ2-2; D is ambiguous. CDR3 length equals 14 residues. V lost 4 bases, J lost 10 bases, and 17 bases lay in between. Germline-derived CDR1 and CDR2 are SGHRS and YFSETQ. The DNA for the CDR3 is TGCGCCAGCAGCGATCCGGGTCGCCTGATGGAGCTGTTTTTT. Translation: CASSDPGRLMELFF. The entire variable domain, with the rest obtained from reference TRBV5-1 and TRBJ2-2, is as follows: KAGVTQTPRYLIKTRGQQVTLSCSPISGHRSVSWYQQTPGQGLQFLFEYFSETQRNKGNFPGRFSGRQFSNSRSEMNVSTLELGDSALYLCASSDPGRLMELFFGEGSRLTVL.

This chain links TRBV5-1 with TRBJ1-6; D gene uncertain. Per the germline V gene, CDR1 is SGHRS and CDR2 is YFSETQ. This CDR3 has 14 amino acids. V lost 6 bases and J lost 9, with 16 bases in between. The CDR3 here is CASTPAREISPLHF. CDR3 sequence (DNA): TGCGCCAGCACGCCCGCAAGGGAGATTTCACCCCTCCACTTT.

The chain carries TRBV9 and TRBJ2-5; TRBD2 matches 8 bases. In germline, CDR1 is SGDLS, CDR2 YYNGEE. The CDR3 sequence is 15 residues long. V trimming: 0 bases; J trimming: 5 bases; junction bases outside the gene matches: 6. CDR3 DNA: TGTGCCAGCAGCGTAGAAAGCGGGAGTCTTGAGACCCAGTACTTC. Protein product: CASSVESGSLETQYF.

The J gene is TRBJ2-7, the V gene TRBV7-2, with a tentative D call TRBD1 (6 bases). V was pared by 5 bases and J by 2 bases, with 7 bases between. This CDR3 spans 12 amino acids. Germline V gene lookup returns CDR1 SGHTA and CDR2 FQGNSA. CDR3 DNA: TGTGCCAGCAGCCGGGACACCTACGAGCAGTACGTC. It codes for CASSRDTYEQYV.

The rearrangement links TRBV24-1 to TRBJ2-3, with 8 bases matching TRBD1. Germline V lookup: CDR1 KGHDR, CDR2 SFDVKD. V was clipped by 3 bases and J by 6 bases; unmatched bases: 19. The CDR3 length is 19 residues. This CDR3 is CATSDPTPGQVALGDTQYF. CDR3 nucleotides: TGTGCCACCAGTGATCCAACACCGGGACAGGTGGCCCTGGGGGATACGCAGTATTTT.

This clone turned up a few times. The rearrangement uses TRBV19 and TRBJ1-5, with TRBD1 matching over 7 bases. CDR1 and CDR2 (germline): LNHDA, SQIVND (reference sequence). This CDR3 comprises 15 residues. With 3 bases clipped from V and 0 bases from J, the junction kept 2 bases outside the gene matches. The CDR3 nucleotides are TGTGCCAGTAGTATGGGGACAGCTAGCAATCAGCCCCAGCATTTT. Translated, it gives CASSMGTASNQPQHF.

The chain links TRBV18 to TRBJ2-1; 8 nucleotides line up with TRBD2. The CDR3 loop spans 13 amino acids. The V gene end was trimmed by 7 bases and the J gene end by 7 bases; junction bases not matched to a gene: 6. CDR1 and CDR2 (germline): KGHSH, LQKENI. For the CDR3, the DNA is TGTGCCAGCTTCGCGGGGGGCAGGAATGAGCAGTTCTTC. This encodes CASFAGGRNEQFF.

The CDR3, as DNA: TGTGCCAGCAGCCAAGCGTTAGAGCAAAGCGGGGAGCTGTTTTTT. Its protein is CASSQALEQSGELFF. This rearrangement joins TRBV3-1 (or the pseudogene TRBV3-2) to TRBJ2-2; no clear D. There are 15 residues in the CDR3. V dropped 1 base and J dropped 7 bases, with 13 bases sitting between them. The germline V gene encodes CDR1 LGHDT and CDR2 YNNKEL (reference sequence).

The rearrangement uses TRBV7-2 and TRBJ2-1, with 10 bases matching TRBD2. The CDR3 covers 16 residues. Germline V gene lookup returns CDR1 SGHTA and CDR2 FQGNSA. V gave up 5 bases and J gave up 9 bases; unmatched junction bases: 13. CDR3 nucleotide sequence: TGTGCCAGCAGCCCCCGAGCGGGAGGGGTGGGTAGTGAGCAGTTCTTC. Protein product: CASSPRAGGVGSEQFF.

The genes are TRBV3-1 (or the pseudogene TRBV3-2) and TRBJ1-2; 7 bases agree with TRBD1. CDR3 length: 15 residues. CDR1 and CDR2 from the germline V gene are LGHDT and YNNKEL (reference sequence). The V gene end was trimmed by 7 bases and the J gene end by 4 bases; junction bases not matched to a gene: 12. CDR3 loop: CASTTETGKSYGYTF. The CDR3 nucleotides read TGTGCCAGCACTACGGAGACAGGGAAGAGCTATGGCTACACCTTC.

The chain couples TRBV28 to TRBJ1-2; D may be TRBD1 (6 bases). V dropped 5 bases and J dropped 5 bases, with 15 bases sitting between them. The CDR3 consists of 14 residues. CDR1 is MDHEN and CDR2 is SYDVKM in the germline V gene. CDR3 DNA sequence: TGTGCCAGCAGTATACCGGGACAATATTATGGCTACACCTTC. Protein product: CASSIPGQYYGYTF.